This record concerns one T cell receptor (beta chain) sequence. The antigen is unknown. This CDR3 has 15 amino acids. CDR1 is MGHDK and CDR2 is SYGVNS in the germline V gene. V lost 2 bases and J 2 bases, leaving 12 bases between the germline ends. This sample was taken from a study of shared clonotypes between healthy human individuals. Overall study results and limits: Naive subsets tended to show greater estimated richness than memory subsets. Shared clonotypes across all four donors exceeded non-shared ones in generation probability. Sequencing depth was predicted to influence how clonotypes are shared among donors.

Investigators spread the genomic DNA of each subset evenly over several immunoSEQ plates. Assay: immunoSEQ multiplex PCR; the TCRdb copy retains only in-frame clones and omits some. This table holds approximately 92,000 clones, over 60% found once. Sequencing was carried out using memory CD8+ T cells sorted from blood. The sample's subset: CD45RO+ cells pooled with CCR7-negative TemRA cells. The TCR comes from a man younger than 40 in good health. This rearrangement joins TRBV25-1 to TRBJ2-5, with D unresolved. CDR3 in DNA: TGTGCCAGCAGTGAAAAGCTACTTAAGCAAGAGACCCAGTACTTC. Its translation is CASSEKLLKQETQYF.